The clone carrying this T cell receptor (beta chain) was found many times. What it binds is not known. These data originate in a study of T cells in Graves' hyperthyroidism and ophthalmopathy. Findings of the study overall: Blood also contained most expanded thyroid clonotypes above 0.001.

With a duration under 2 months, the hyperthyroidism was newly diagnosed in patients aged 18 to 65. Diagnosing involved the use of clinical symptoms, serum thyroxine and TRAb, thyroid ultrasound and orbital computed tomography. Source material for PBMCs was less than 12 ml fresh peripheral blood. RNA transcripts served as the template for amplifying TCR beta CDR3 regions. Primed by the HTBI set, a first-round RT-PCR was run on the TCR CDR3. TCRdb recomputed calls from the multiplex PCR reads with MiXCR, one row per CDR3 protein. The sample gives hundreds of thousands of distinct CDR3 sequences, 14% of which show up once; under 30% is in the top ten. CDR3 length equals 12 residues. Trimming took 7 bases from V and 2 from J; bases not matched to a gene: 2. The germline V gene has CDR1 SQVTM and CDR2 ANQGSEA.

Material for sequencing was blood. The rearrangement joins TRBV29-1 to TRBJ2-5, with 9 positions matching TRBD1. This TCR was recovered from a young woman with Graves' hyperthyroidism. In nucleotides, the CDR3 is TGCAGCGGGGGACAGGGTCAAGAGACCCAGTACTTC. Protein product: CSGGQGQETQYF.